This T cell receptor beta chain stems from a study of CD8 T cells in Susac syndrome. Random hexamers were used to reverse transcribe about 0.5 to 1 ug of RNA. immunoSEQ multiplex PCR amplified TCR beta CDR3 across 54 Vbeta, 13 Jbeta. TCRdb used MiXCR to reprocess the immunoSEQ multiplex PCR reads, holding one entry per CDR3 protein. The sample comprises around 230,000 distinct CDR3 sequences, 95% of which are singletons, and roughly 0.09% rests with the top ten. Included as multiple sclerosis controls were treatment-naive patients who had stable or active relapsing-remitting disease. TEMRA cells underwent FACS enrichment and CD8+ and CD4+ T cells underwent negative isolation. The TCR sequence derives from a human donor with multiple sclerosis. Sequences were obtained from CD4+ T cells from PBMCs.

The chain's CDR3 is CASRKTGYNEQFF. CDR3 in DNA: TGTGCCAGCAGAAAGACAGGGTACAATGAGCAGTTCTTC. The V and J genes are TRBV3-1 and TRBJ2-1, with 7 bases fitting TRBD1. The CDR3 consists of 13 residues. Germline V gene lookup returns CDR1 LGHDT and CDR2 YNNKEL (reference sequence). Germline trimming cut 6 bases from V and 4 bases from J; bases unmatched to any gene: 3.